The 29 T cell receptor beta chains below come from one sample, sequenced in a study of cytomegalovirus exposure and HLA in healthy donors. PCR involved 60 Vbeta and 13 Jbeta primers. Produced via immunoSEQ multiplex PCR; TCRdb's table is partial and in-frame only. This sample has 150,000 to 200,000 clones, with 75% to 85% found just once. The sequencing input was PBMCs. The source is a girl aged 5-17 years in good health and CMV-seropositive.

This clone was counted a few times. V gene TRBV6-5 combines with J gene TRBJ2-7; 9 nucleotides line up with TRBD2. The CDR3 has 15 amino acids. The V segment lost 7 bases and the J segment 2 bases; nucleotides outside the gene matches: 9. Per germline, CDR1 MNHEY and CDR2 SVGAGI. The CDR3 loop reads CASNIIAGAPYEQYF. CDR3 sequence (DNA): TGTGCCAGCAATATTATAGCGGGGGCACCCTACGAGCAGTACTTC.

The chain recombines TRBV5-1 with TRBJ2-3; 7 nucleotides agree with TRBD2. The V segment lost 4 bases and the J segment 0 bases; nucleotides outside the gene matches: 8. From germline, CDR1 is SGHRS and CDR2 YFSETQ. This CDR3 is built from 16 residues. CDR3 region: CASSLGSGPSTDTQYF. CDR3 in DNA: TGCGCCAGCAGCCTCGGTAGCGGGCCTAGCACAGATACGCAGTATTTT.

The chain carries TRBV5-6 and TRBJ2-7; D is ambiguous. Deletions cut 2 bases from V and 4 bases from J, with 4 bases between. This CDR3 spans 11 amino acids. CDR1 is SGHDT, CDR2 YYEEEE, per germline. The CDR3 DNA reads TGTGCCAGCAGCTTCCTGTACGAGCAGTACTTC. Residues: CASSFLYEQYF.

V is TRBV19 and J is TRBJ2-1; possible D gene TRBD2, 6 bases. V lost 1 base and J lost 8, with 15 bases in between. The germline V gene has CDR1 LNHDA and CDR2 SQIVND (reference sequence). The CDR3 is 15 residues long. The CDR3 nucleotides are TGTGCCAGTAGTATAGGGGACTTATCTTATTATGAGCAGTTCTTC. Its protein is CASSIGDLSYYEQFF.

The rearrangement uses TRBV5-6 and TRBJ1-4; 7 nucleotides line up with TRBD1. Germline CDR1 and CDR2: SGHDT and YYEEEE. Germline trimming cut 2 bases from V and 4 bases from J; bases unmatched to any gene: 5. The CDR3 has 15 amino acids. The CDR3 here is CASSFKGQRNEKLFF. CDR3 DNA: TGTGCCAGCAGCTTCAAGGGACAGCGTAATGAAAAACTGTTTTTT.

V and J are TRBV13 and TRBJ2-7, with 14 positions matching TRBD2. J lost 1 base, V lost 5 bases, and 10 bases had no gene match. Germline lookup yields CDR1 PRHDT and CDR2 FYEKMQ (reference sequence). This CDR3 region has 18 residues. In DNA, the CDR3 is TGTGCCAGCAGCCCGAGCCCCGGACTAGCGGGGGGTTCCTACGAGCAGTACTTC. Residues: CASSPSPGLAGGSYEQYF.

The chain combines TRBV11-3 with TRBJ2-3, with 16 bases fitting TRBD2. The CDR3 runs 19 residues. Trimming took 5 bases from V and 6 from J; bases not matched to a gene: 14. Germline loops: CDR1 SGHNT, CDR2 YENEEA. Here the CDR3 reads CASSPGLAGGRGLYDTQYF. CDR3 nucleotide sequence: TGTGCCAGCAGCCCGGGACTAGCGGGGGGGCGGGGATTGTATGATACGCAGTATTTT.

The V call is TRBV5-5, the J call TRBJ1-6; 12 bases are a match to TRBD1. Germline V CDR1 and CDR2: SGHKS, YYEKEE (reference sequence). Germline trimming cut 6 bases from V and 10 bases from J; bases unmatched to any gene: 11. The CDR3 length is 16 residues. CDR3 sequence: CASILSPGQGASPLHF. The CDR3 coding sequence is TGTGCCAGCATACTTAGTCCGGGACAGGGGGCGTCACCCCTCCACTTT.

V gene TRBV27 combines with J gene TRBJ1-1; tentative D call: TRBD1 (5 bases). The length of the CDR3 is 14 residues. V lost 7 bases, J lost 1 base, and 13 bases lay in between. CDR1 MNHEY and CDR2 SMNVEV come from the germline V gene (reference sequence). CDR3 coding DNA: TGTGCCAGCAAAAGTCAGGGCGGGAACACTGAAGCTTTCTTT. Its protein product is CASKSQGGNTEAFF.

This chain joins TRBV11-2 and TRBJ2-7; no definite D call. CDR3 size: 13 residues. Germline V gene lookup returns CDR1 SGHAT and CDR2 FQNNGV. V lost 4 bases and J 3 bases, leaving 10 bases between the germline ends. CDR3: CASSSTEIYEQYF. The CDR3, as DNA: TGTGCCAGCAGCTCCACGGAGATCTACGAGCAGTACTTC.

J is TRBJ1-4 and V is TRBV7-8; D perhaps matches TRBD1 (6 bases). The CDR3 has 17 residues. The V end lost 2 bases, the J end lost 5 bases, and 18 bases lay between the germline ends. Looked up from germline, CDR1 is SGHVS and CDR2 is FQNEAQ. Here the CDR3 DNA reads TGTGCCAGCAGCTTACCCCTCCACAGGGCGGAAAATGAAAAACTGTTTTTT. Protein sequence: CASSLPLHRAENEKLFF.

This clone turned up a few times. The chain is built from TRBV6-5 and TRBJ2-3, with TRBD2 matching over 7 bases. Germline V gene data show CDR1 as MNHEY and CDR2 as SVGAGI. CDR3 length equals 15 residues. With V trimmed by 6 bases and J by 5 bases, 11 bases remained unmatched. The CDR3 here is CASRAGYSSGDTQYF. DNA of the CDR3: TGTGCCAGCAGAGCGGGGTATTCCTCGGGAGATACGCAGTATTTT.

This chain joins TRBV9 and TRBJ2-3; 15 bases fit TRBD2. Germline values: CDR1 SGDLS, CDR2 YYNGEE. Trimming at V came to 3 bases and at J to 7 bases, leaving 3 bases not matched to a gene. The length of the CDR3 is 15 residues. CDR3 sequence: CASSAGLAGGNTQYF. In DNA form, the CDR3 reads TGTGCCAGCAGCGCCGGACTAGCGGGGGGGAATACGCAGTATTTT.

The gene calls are TRBV25-1 and TRBJ2-1; 7 bases fit TRBD1. This CDR3 is 15 amino acids long. Germline CDR1 reads MGHDK; CDR2 reads SYGVNS. V trimming: 1 base; J trimming: 8 bases; junction bases outside the gene matches: 8. CDR3 residues: CASSESAGGLDEQFF. CDR3 DNA: TGTGCCAGCAGTGAATCGGCAGGGGGTCTGGATGAGCAGTTCTTC.

This clone was seen once. The chain is built from TRBV5-4 and TRBJ2-4; TRBD2 agrees at 14 bases. CDR1 SGHNT and CDR2 YYREEE come from the germline V gene (reference sequence). Trimming at V came to 4 bases and at J to 0 bases, leaving 12 bases not matched to a gene. This CDR3 is 20 amino acids long. As DNA, the CDR3 is TGTGCCAGCAGCCCAATGGGACTAGCGGGGGACCTACTAGCCAAAAACATTCAGTACTTC. Translation gives CASSPMGLAGDLLAKNIQYF.

This clone was seen only a few times. In DNA, the CDR3 is TGTGCCAGTAGAGGACAGAGCCCGCCCTACGAGCAGTACTTC. It translates to CASRGQSPPYEQYF. The chain recombines TRBV19 with TRBJ2-7; perhaps TRBD1 as D (6 bases). The V gene lost 6 bases and the J gene lost 2 bases, with 14 bases spanning the gap. CDR3 length: 14 amino acids. From germline, CDR1 is LNHDA and CDR2 SQIVND (reference sequence).

The chain uses TRBV5-1 and TRBJ2-3; 15 bases fit TRBD2. V gave up 3 bases and J gave up 2 bases; unmatched junction bases: 1. The CDR3 is 16 residues long. Germline V CDR1 and CDR2: SGHRS, YFSETQ. CDR3 region: CASSWTSGGATDTQYF. For the CDR3, the DNA is TGCGCCAGCAGCTGGACTAGCGGGGGGGCCACAGATACGCAGTATTTT.

In its sample, this clone was seen a few times. The V gene is TRBV6-1, the J gene TRBJ2-7; perhaps TRBD1 as D (6 bases). The V gene's germline CDR1 is MNHNS and CDR2 SASEGT. The CDR3 consists of 15 residues. Trimming took 4 bases from V and 0 from J, leaving 13 bases between them. The CDR3 DNA follows: TGTGCCAGCAGTGTAGTGGGGGCTCTCTCCTACGAGCAGTACTTC. Its translation is CASSVVGALSYEQYF.

This chain connects TRBV6-5 to TRBJ2-3, with D perhaps matching TRBD2 (6 bases). The germline V and J ends were trimmed by 4 bases and 2 bases, with 13 bases remaining between them. The CDR3 runs to 15 residues. Germline V gene lookup returns CDR1 MNHEY and CDR2 SVGAGI. CDR3: CASSSSGSDTDTQYF. CDR3 in DNA: TGTGCCAGCAGTTCAAGCGGGTCGGACACAGATACGCAGTATTTT.

This clone came up once. V and J are TRBV23-1 and TRBJ2-1, with 10 bases identical to TRBD2. TRBV23-1 is an ORF; its function is uncertain. V lost 6 bases and J lost 7; bases outside the gene matches: 9. This CDR3 has 15 residues. The CDR3 region has the DNA TGCGCCAGCAGCCGTAGGGAGCGGGGGGGTAATGAGCAGTTCTTC. Encoded protein: CASSRRERGGNEQFF.

This clone came up a few times. The J gene is TRBJ1-1, the V gene TRBV11-3, with 9 bases lining up with TRBD1. Germline V gives CDR1 SGHNT, CDR2 YENEEA. Losses at the gene ends were 2 bases for V and 2 bases for J; bases not matched to a gene: 18. The CDR3 consists of 20 residues. CDR3 residues: CASSLFPPGQGRALNTEAFF. DNA of the CDR3: TGTGCCAGCAGCTTATTCCCCCCTGGACAGGGGCGCGCCCTTAACACTGAAGCTTTCTTT.

The V gene is TRBV12-5, the J gene TRBJ2-1; perhaps TRBD2 as D (6 bases). The germline V gene has CDR1 LGHNT and CDR2 FRNRAP. The V end was cut by 1 base, the J end by 7 bases, with 8 bases between. The CDR3 length is 13 residues. This CDR3 is CASGLAAGNEQFF. The CDR3 DNA is TGTGCTAGTGGTTTGGCGGCGGGGAATGAGCAGTTCTTC. Full variable domain (remainder filled in from reference TRBV12-5 and TRBJ2-1): DARVTQTPRHKVTEMGQEVTMRCQPILGHNTVFWYRQTMMQGLELLAYFRNRAPLDDSGMPKDRFSAEMPDATLATLKIQPSEPRDSAVYFCASGLAAGNEQFFGPGTRLTVL.

The chain combines TRBV19 with TRBJ1-6; TRBD1 matches at 7 bases. The CDR3 sequence is 14 residues long. The germline V gene has CDR1 LNHDA and CDR2 SQIVND (reference sequence). V was pared by 9 bases and J by 6 bases, with 8 bases of the junction left unmatched. This CDR3 reads CASTGVFSNSPLHF. In DNA, the CDR3 is TGTGCCAGCACAGGGGTGTTTTCTAATTCACCCCTCCACTTT.

The gene calls are TRBV9 and TRBJ2-3; D is undetermined. Germline CDR1 SGDLS, CDR2 YYNGEE. The CDR3 sequence is 17 residues long. Trimming took 0 bases from V and 2 from J, leaving 16 bases between them. CDR3 nucleotides: TGTGCCAGCAGCGTAGATGATAGCTTAGTATACACAGATACGCAGTATTTT. Amino acid sequence: CASSVDDSLVYTDTQYF.

V and J are TRBV6-1 and TRBJ2-1, with 8 bases lining up with TRBD2. V dropped 2 bases and J dropped 6; count of bases not matched to a gene: 6. The V gene's germline CDR1 is MNHNS and CDR2 SASEGT. The CDR3 contains 15 residues. The chain's CDR3 is CASSELGGGTNEQFF. The CDR3 DNA sequence: TGTGCCAGCAGTGAACTGGGCGGGGGGACCAATGAGCAGTTCTTC.

V usage is TRBV7-8 and J usage is TRBJ2-3; D gene uncertain. This CDR3 has 16 amino acids. Trimming removed 5 bases from V and 0 bases from J, with 15 bases in between. The germline V gene encodes CDR1 SGHVS and CDR2 FQNEAQ. The CDR3: CASSNLQMSSTDTQYF. CDR3 bases: TGTGCCAGCAGCAACCTACAGATGAGTAGCACAGATACGCAGTATTTT. The whole variable domain, remainder taken from reference TRBV7-8 and TRBJ2-3, is GAGVSQSPRYKVAKRGQDVALRCDPISGHVSLFWYQQALGQGPEFLTYFQNEAQLDKSGLPSDRFFAERPEGSVSTLKIQRTQQEDSAVYLCASSNLQMSSTDTQYFGPGTRLTVL.

The gene calls are TRBV7-2 and TRBJ2-1; 8 bases align to TRBD2. The J segment lost 8 bases and the V segment lost 0 bases, leaving 12 bases of the junction unmatched. The V gene's germline CDR1 is SGHTA and CDR2 FQGNSA. The CDR3 runs 17 residues. CDR3 nucleotide sequence: TGTGCCAGCAGCTTAGCATCCACTGGCGGGGGGTTCTATGAGCAGTTCTTC. It codes for CASSLASTGGGFYEQFF. Drawing the rest from reference TRBV7-2 and TRBJ2-1, the complete variable domain is GAGVSQSPSNKVTEKGKDVELRCDPISGHTALYWYRQSLGQGLEFLIYFQGNSAPDKSGLPSDRFSAERTGGSVSTLTIQRTQQEDSAVYLCASSLASTGGGFYEQFFGPGTRLTVL.

This clone was seen only a few times. This chain connects TRBV10-3 to TRBJ2-5, with TRBD2 matching 14 bases. CDR1 ENHRY and CDR2 SYGVKD come from the germline V gene. The CDR3 runs 15 residues. The ends lost 6 bases at V and 2 bases at J; junction bases unmatched: 2. CDR3 sequence reads: CAISGTSGGQETQYF. In DNA, the CDR3 is TGTGCCATCAGCGGGACTAGCGGGGGACAAGAGACCCAGTACTTC.

This clone was seen more than once but under ten times. The chain recombines TRBV29-1 with TRBJ1-1; perhaps TRBD1 as D (6 bases). V shed 7 bases and J shed 5 bases, with 23 bases lying between them. The CDR3 contains 15 residues. CDR1 is SQVTM and CDR2 is ANQGSEA in the germline V gene. CDR3 DNA: TGCAGCGCCGCAAACAGGGTTGCGGTGAGGACTGAAGCTTTCTTT. This encodes CSAANRVAVRTEAFF.